This TCR beta chain was observed in a study of PD-L1 blockade in urothelial cancer. Looking at the study overall: Male sex and bladder-origin urothelial cancer characterized about 90% of the roughly 29 patients. Blood samples had a median of approximately 140,000 T cells, just under 85,000 unique TCRs, and clonality around 0.08.

Here immunoSEQ multiplex PCR was the method, and the copy in TCRdb shows in-frame clones only, minus some. The sample carries 30,000 to 50,000 clones, around 89% recorded once. J gave up 5 bases and V 10 bases, and 7 bases lay outside the gene matches. From germline, CDR1 is SGHNT and CDR2 YENEEA. The CDR3 loop spans 14 amino acids. The sample here was PBMCs, taken around atezolizumab (anti-PD-L1) treatment. The origin of this receptor is a man between 60 and 75 years old with urothelial cancer. The chain employs TRBV11-3 and TRBJ2-2, with 10 bases aligning to TRBD1. The CDR3 loop is CATDPGQGTGELFF. The CDR3, as DNA: TGTGCCACTGACCCGGGACAGGGGACCGGGGAGCTGTTTTTT. Together with reference TRBV11-3 and TRBJ2-2, the CDR3 gives the full variable domain: EAGVVQSPRYKIIEKKQPVAFWCNPISGHNTLYWYLQNLGQGPELLIRYENEEAVDDSQLPKDRFSAERLKGVDSTLKIQPAELGDSAVYLCATDPGQGTGELFFGEGSRLTVL.